This T cell receptor beta chain was identified in a study of blood T cell repertoires in COVID-19. This CDR3 is built from 15 residues. Germline V gene lookup returns CDR1 MNHEY and CDR2 SMNVEV (reference sequence). With V trimmed by 2 bases and J by 3 bases, 3 bases remained unmatched. Profiled with immunoSEQ multiplex PCR; TCRdb holds only in-frame clones, not every one. Here the sample spans about 270,000 clones, 70% to 90% being singletons. The receptor was isolated from a woman aged 25-40 years who had recovered from COVID-19. The V gene is TRBV27, the J gene TRBJ2-2, with 7 bases aligning to TRBD2. Sequencing was done on a sample of PBMCs or T cells enriched from blood (not recorded which). The CDR3 DNA follows: TGTGCCAGCAGTTTACCCGGGAGGCACACCGGGGAGCTGTTTTTT. It translates to CASSLPGRHTGELFF.